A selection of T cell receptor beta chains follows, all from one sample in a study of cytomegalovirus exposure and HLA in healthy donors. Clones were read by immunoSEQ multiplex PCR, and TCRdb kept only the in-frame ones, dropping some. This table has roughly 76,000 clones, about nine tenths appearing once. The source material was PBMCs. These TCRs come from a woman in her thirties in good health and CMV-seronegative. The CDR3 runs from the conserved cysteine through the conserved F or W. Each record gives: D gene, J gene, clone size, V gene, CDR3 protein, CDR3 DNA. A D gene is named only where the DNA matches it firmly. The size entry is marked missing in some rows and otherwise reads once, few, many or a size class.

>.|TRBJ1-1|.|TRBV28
CASSLPPGKLMDAFF
TGTGCCAGCAGCCTCCCCCCAGGGAAGCTAATGGATGCTTTCTTT
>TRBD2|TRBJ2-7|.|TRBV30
CAWSVSRTSGSSKEQYF
TGTGCCTGGAGTGTATCCCGGACTAGCGGGAGTTCTAAAGAGCAGTACTTC
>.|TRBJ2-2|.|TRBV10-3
CASQTGGDTGELFF
TGTGCCTCCCAAACCGGAGGCGACACCGGGGAGCTGTTTTTT
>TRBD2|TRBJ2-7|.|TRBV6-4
CASDRGGPYEQYF
TGTGCCAGCGATCGGGGGGGTCCCTACGAGCAGTACTTC
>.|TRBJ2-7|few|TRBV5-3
CARSSLRTGTTTYEQYF
TGTGCCAGAAGCTCCCTTAGGACGGGAACCACAACCTACGAGCAGTACTTC
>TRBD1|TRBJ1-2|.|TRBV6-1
CASSADRDRGRGYTF
TGTGCCAGCAGTGCAGACCGGGACAGGGGGCGAGGCTACACCTTC
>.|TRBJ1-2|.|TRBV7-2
CASSPSNYGYTF
TGTGCCAGCAGCCCCTCGAACTATGGCTACACCTTC
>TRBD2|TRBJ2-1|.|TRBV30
CAWRSIGTSGMGNYNEQFF
TGTGCCTGGAGGAGTATTGGGACTAGCGGGATGGGCAACTACAATGAGCAGTTCTTC
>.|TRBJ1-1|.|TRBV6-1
CASSDSGGVTEAFF
TGTGCCAGCAGCGACAGCGGGGGGGTGACTGAAGCTTTCTTT
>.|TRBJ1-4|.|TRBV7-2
CASSPKWGGRFGGEKLFF
TGTGCCAGCAGCCCAAAGTGGGGGGGGAGGTTTGGGGGTGAAAAACTGTTTTTT